A single sample gave rise to the 27 T cell receptor beta chains below, sequenced in a study of cytomegalovirus exposure and HLA in healthy donors. The PCR ran on 60 Vbeta and 13 Jbeta primers. Sequenced by immunoSEQ multiplex PCR; TCRdb stores in-frame clones only, minus some. The sample carries over 150,000 clones, about 71% recorded once. Sequenced input: PBMCs. These receptors all stem from a woman in her twenties or thirties in good health and CMV-seronegative.

The chain joins TRBV7-2 to TRBJ2-6; the match to TRBD1 covers 11 bases. The CDR3 is 18 residues long. J was trimmed by 4 bases and V by 3 bases; bases with no gene match: 8. Germline V CDR1 and CDR2: SGHTA, FQGNSA. CDR3: CASSFTGTGGSGANVLTF. The DNA for the CDR3 is TGTGCCAGCAGCTTTACCGGGACAGGGGGATCAGGGGCCAACGTCCTGACTTTC. Filled out from reference TRBV7-2 and TRBJ2-6, the complete variable domain reads GAGVSQSPSNKVTEKGKDVELRCDPISGHTALYWYRQSLGQGLEFLIYFQGNSAPDKSGLPSDRFSAERTGGSVSTLTIQRTQQEDSAVYLCASSFTGTGGSGANVLTFGAGSRLTVL.

V and J are TRBV11-3 and TRBJ2-5; a possible D gene is TRBD2 (5 bases). V was pared by 5 bases and J by 1 base, with 8 bases between. Germline CDR1 is SGHNT and CDR2 is YENEEA. The CDR3 is 13 amino acids. CDR3 nucleotide sequence: TGTGCCAGCAGCATGGGAGTCCAAGAGACCCAGTACTTC. It yields the protein CASSMGVQETQYF.

The rearrangement links TRBV28 to TRBJ1-2; D not certain. Between the trimmed V and J ends, which lost 10 bases and 7 bases, there was a span of 10 bases. The CDR3 runs 10 residues. Germline V lookup: CDR1 MDHEN, CDR2 SYDVKM. The CDR3 sequence: CATFSLGYTF. The CDR3 bases are TGTGCCACGTTCAGTCTTGGCTACACCTTC.

The V and J genes are TRBV29-1 and TRBJ2-2; D might be TRBD2 (5 bases). V lost 5 bases to trimming and J lost 3 bases, with 13 bases between them. The V gene's germline CDR1 is SQVTM and CDR2 ANQGSEA. The CDR3 has 14 residues. The CDR3 DNA follows: TGCAGCGTTTTACCGGGGATGGACACCGGGGAGCTGTTTTTT. Translating gives CSVLPGMDTGELFF.

This clone was observed a handful of times. The rearrangement uses TRBV4-1 and TRBJ2-7, with TRBD2 matching over 10 bases. Trimming cost V 1 base and J 5 bases; bases outside gene matches: 8. This CDR3 is built from 16 residues. The germline V gene has CDR1 MGHRA and CDR2 YSYEKL. The CDR3 is CASSQARAGGFNEQYF. The CDR3 DNA follows: TGCGCCAGCAGCCAAGCCCGAGCGGGAGGGTTCAACGAGCAGTACTTC.

The genes are TRBV4-1 and TRBJ2-5, with D possibly matching TRBD1 (5 bases). Per the germline V gene, CDR1 is MGHRA and CDR2 is YSYEKL. CDR3 length equals 16 residues. The germline V and J ends were trimmed by 6 bases and 0 bases, with 17 bases remaining between them. The CDR3 coding sequence is TGCGCCAGCAGGTCCCTGGGGCAGGCGTACCAAGAGACCCAGTACTTC. Translation: CASRSLGQAYQETQYF.

This clone has a single count. This rearrangement joins TRBV5-4 to TRBJ2-5, with TRBD2 matching 10 bases. J lost 1 base, V lost 4 bases, and 7 bases had no gene match. This CDR3 is 16 amino acids long. Per the germline V gene, CDR1 is SGHNT and CDR2 is YYREEE (reference sequence). DNA for the CDR3: TGTGCCAGCAGCCTCGGACTAGCGGAAACCCAAGAGACCCAGTACTTC. Encoded protein: CASSLGLAETQETQYF.

The chain recombines TRBV7-7 with TRBJ2-5; 9 nucleotides align to TRBD2. Germline-derived CDR1 and CDR2 are SSHAT and FNYEAQ (reference sequence). The CDR3 contains 16 residues. The V gene end was trimmed by 1 base and the J gene end by 4 bases; junction bases not matched to a gene: 7. CDR3 loop: CASSLVGSGGLETQYF. Here the CDR3 DNA reads TGTGCCAGCAGCTTAGTCGGTAGCGGGGGCTTAGAGACCCAGTACTTC.

The chain is built from TRBV4-1 and TRBJ2-1; 12 positions match TRBD2. Germline assignment: CDR1 MGHRA and CDR2 YSYEKL. The V gene end was trimmed by 1 base and the J gene end by 7 bases; junction bases not matched to a gene: 14. The CDR3 is made up of 19 amino acids. The CDR3 protein is CASSQVLAGGPKEVNEQFF. The CDR3 DNA follows: TGCGCCAGCAGCCAAGTGCTAGCGGGAGGGCCGAAGGAGGTAAATGAGCAGTTCTTC.

The chain joins TRBV12-5 to TRBJ2-3, with 7 bases aligning to TRBD2. This CDR3 spans 15 amino acids. V gave up 5 bases and J gave up 0 bases; unmatched junction bases: 5. Germline V CDR1 and CDR2: LGHNT, FRNRAP. This CDR3 reads CASGTGLESTDTQYF. CDR3 nucleotide sequence: TGTGCTAGTGGTACCGGACTAGAGAGCACAGATACGCAGTATTTT.

J is TRBJ2-1 and V is TRBV19; TRBD1 matches at 7 bases. Per germline, CDR1 LNHDA and CDR2 SQIVND (reference sequence). The J segment lost 12 bases and the V segment lost 0 bases, leaving 11 bases of the junction unmatched. This CDR3 is 15 amino acids long. CDR3 DNA sequence: TGTGCCAGTAGTATAGAGATGGCGTCGGGACAGCCGCAGTTCTTC. Translating it yields CASSIEMASGQPQFF.

This clone was counted only a few times. The CDR3 region has the DNA TGCAGCGTTTACCTTCCTAGCGGATACTACAATGAGCAGTTCTTC. It translates to CSVYLPSGYYNEQFF. This chain connects TRBV29-1 to TRBJ2-1; 7 nucleotides match TRBD2. Germline V lookup: CDR1 SQVTM, CDR2 ANQGSEA. The CDR3 has 15 amino acids. The junction had 10 bases not matched to a gene; V was cut back by 5 bases and J by 3 bases.

This chain joins TRBV2 and TRBJ1-5, with D hard to call. V lost 6 bases and J lost 4, with 10 bases in between. The CDR3 runs 13 residues. Looked up from germline, CDR1 is SNHLY and CDR2 is FYNNEI. CDR3 DNA: TGTGCCAGCAGCGAGGGCCCTAATCAGCCCCAGCATTTT. It yields the protein CASSEGPNQPQHF.

This sequence joins TRBV9 and TRBJ2-5, with D possibly matching TRBD2 (5 bases). This CDR3 is built from 13 residues. V was shortened by 4 bases and J by 7 bases, with 14 bases between the two germline ends. CDR1 is SGDLS, CDR2 YYNGEE, per germline. The DNA for the CDR3 is TGTGCCAGCAGCCAAGGTCGGGGTACGACCCAGTACTTC. It specifies CASSQGRGTTQYF.

The chain recombines TRBV4-3 with TRBJ1-2; maybe TRBD1 (6 bases). The CDR3 runs 15 residues. The ends were cut back, 0 bases at V and 7 bases at J, with 15 bases in the middle. Germline loops: CDR1 LGHNA, CDR2 YSLEER. CDR3 DNA: TGCGCCAGCAGCCAAGACCCGGGGGGCTTGTTTGGCTACACCTTC. Translation gives CASSQDPGGLFGYTF.

A note on this clone: Other DNA variants within this sample encode the same CDR3. Here the CDR3 reads CASSPQGRGDEQFF. The CDR3 bases are TGTGCCAGCAGCCCCCAGGGCAGAGGCGATGAGCAGTTCTTC. The rearrangement joins TRBV7-2 to TRBJ2-1; D is possibly TRBD1 (5 bases). V was trimmed by 5 bases and J by 8 bases, leaving 16 bases between them. The CDR3 has 14 amino acids. Germline V gene sequence: CDR1 SGHTA, CDR2 FQGNSA.

As DNA, the CDR3 is TGTGCCAGCTCACCACTACCGGTCACAGATACGCAGTATTTT. Its translation is CASSPLPVTDTQYF. This chain uses TRBV18 with TRBJ2-3; D gene ambiguous. Germline V gene lookup returns CDR1 KGHSH and CDR2 LQKENI. Trimming pared 1 base from V and 2 bases from J, leaving 7 bases between. The length of the CDR3 is 14 residues.

This clone has more than one count but fewer than ten. The rearrangement joins TRBV29-1 to TRBJ2-5; D is possibly TRBD1 (6 bases). The CDR3 spans 15 residues. V lost 0 bases to trimming and J lost 3 bases, with 14 bases between them. Germline CDR1 and CDR2: SQVTM and ANQGSEA. The CDR3 bases are TGCAGCGTTGAAGATCGTCCACAGGGAAAAGAGACCCAGTACTTC. Its protein is CSVEDRPQGKETQYF.

This rearrangement joins TRBV27 to TRBJ1-6; 7 bases fit TRBD1. The CDR3 is made up of 13 amino acids. Germline values: CDR1 MNHEY, CDR2 SMNVEV (reference sequence). Trimming cost V 5 bases and J 10 bases; bases outside gene matches: 5. The CDR3 region is CASSTTRGSPLHF. Here the CDR3 DNA reads TGTGCCAGCAGTACGACCAGGGGGTCACCCCTCCACTTT.

Comment on this clone: Distinct nucleotide sequences in the sample also encode this CDR3. The chain employs TRBV7-2 and TRBJ1-1; D unresolved. Germline lookup yields CDR1 SGHTA and CDR2 FQGNSA. This CDR3 region has 13 residues. Trimming pared 1 base from V and 1 base from J, leaving 4 bases between. The CDR3 region is CASSLGQNTEAFF. The CDR3 DNA is TGTGCCAGCAGCTTAGGACAGAACACTGAAGCTTTCTTT.

The chain is built from TRBV14 and TRBJ2-5; D gene ambiguous. Germline-derived CDR1 and CDR2 are SGHDN and FVKESK. The CDR3 is made up of 12 amino acids. The V and J ends lost 2 bases and 2 bases respectively, with 3 bases between them. The CDR3 nucleotides read TGTGCCAGCAGCCAACGTCAAGAGACCCAGTACTTC. It yields the protein CASSQRQETQYF.

J is TRBJ1-6 and V is TRBV2; D is possibly TRBD1 (5 bases). V was clipped by 6 bases and J by 3 bases, with 12 bases between them. The length of the CDR3 is 15 residues. Germline values: CDR1 SNHLY, CDR2 FYNNEI. CDR3 nucleotides: TGTGCCAGCAGGATGGACACACTCTATAATTCACCCCTCCACTTT. This gives the protein CASRMDTLYNSPLHF. The complete variable domain, with remaining parts taken from reference TRBV2 and TRBJ1-6, reads EPEVTQTPSHQVTQMGQEVILRCVPISNHLYFYWYRQILGQKVEFLVSFYNNEISEKSEIFDDQFSVERPDGSNFTLKIRSTKLEDSAMYFCASRMDTLYNSPLHFGNGTRLTVT.

CDR3 sequence: CASSPSGRASNEQFF. DNA of the CDR3: TGTGCCAGCAGTCCTAGCGGGAGGGCGTCTAATGAGCAGTTCTTC. The chain links TRBV28 to TRBJ2-1, with TRBD2 matching 12 bases. The CDR3 has 15 amino acids. Trimming cost V 5 bases and J 7 bases; bases outside gene matches: 6. Germline assignment: CDR1 MDHEN and CDR2 SYDVKM.

This sequence joins TRBV7-2 and TRBJ2-4, with D possibly matching TRBD2 (7 bases). This CDR3 comprises 14 residues. The germline CDR1 and CDR2 sequences are SGHTA and FQGNSA. With 5 bases removed from V and 8 bases from J, the gap between germline ends came to 16 bases. In nucleotides, the CDR3 is TGTGCCAGCAGCCCCCCGGGGGCGGGGGACATTCAGTACTTC. Its translation: CASSPPGAGDIQYF.

This clone has only one observation. The gene calls are TRBV18 and TRBJ2-1; 7 bases line up with TRBD1. CDR3 length equals 14 residues. Trimming at V came to 3 bases and at J to 3 bases, leaving 2 bases not matched to a gene. Germline CDR1 is KGHSH and CDR2 is LQKENI. The CDR3 spells CASSPGQYYNEQFF. CDR3 DNA: TGTGCCAGCTCACCGGGACAGTACTACAATGAGCAGTTCTTC.

The J gene is TRBJ1-6, the V gene TRBV19; D perhaps matches TRBD1 (6 bases). Germline CDR1 reads LNHDA; CDR2 reads SQIVND (reference sequence). V was pared by 6 bases and J by 8 bases, with 11 bases between. This CDR3 has 13 amino acids. CDR3 residues: CASRWDNYSPLHF. The DNA of the CDR3 is TGTGCCAGTAGATGGGACAACTATTCACCCCTCCACTTT.

The chain links TRBV4-1 to TRBJ2-1; TRBD2 matches 7 bases. CDR3 length: 16 residues. Germline CDR1 is MGHRA and CDR2 is YSYEKL. Trimming at V came to 6 bases and at J to 0 bases, leaving 8 bases not matched to a gene. This CDR3 is CASRPYGGSSYNEQFF. The CDR3 nucleotides read TGCGCCAGCAGGCCCTACGGGGGGAGCTCCTACAATGAGCAGTTCTTC.